The clone carrying this T cell receptor beta chain was found a few times. Its antigen is still unknown. The CDR3 has 17 amino acids. Germline CDR1 MGHRA, CDR2 YSYEKL. V lost 5 bases and J 2 bases, leaving 16 bases between the germline ends. This entry is derived from a study of CD8 T cells in ankylosing spondylitis. Study findings and constraints: Clones that were linked to disease were CD8+ and were relatively rare in peripheral blood. In ankylosing spondylitis blood, a motif of roughly 8 highly homologous TCR beta variants appeared characteristic. Reportedly, matched ankylosing spondylitis synovial fluid was significantly enriched for disease-linked clones. Past research had described some motif variants in reactive arthritis synovial fluid and blood.

The authors made TCR beta libraries by quantitative 5'-RACE with molecular barcodes. In TCRdb, the 5' RACE reads were re-called with MiXCR into one record per CDR3 protein. The sample holds about 440,000 distinct CDR3 sequences, 15% to 20% seen once. The chain employs TRBV4-1 and TRBJ2-6; tentatively, D is TRBD1 (5 bases). The sequence came from a male donor with ankylosing spondylitis. The specimen sequenced was blood, either unsorted or a sorted T cell fraction (not recorded which). CDR3 in amino acids: CASSYLSHRTGANVLTF. Here the CDR3 DNA reads TGCGCCAGCAGCTACCTTTCCCACAGGACTGGGGCCAACGTCCTGACTTTC.